Each of the 8 T cell receptor beta chains below was sequenced from the same sample in a study of T cell repertoires in cytomegalovirus infection. TCRdb re-called the reads through MiXCR, storing one row per CDR3 protein. The sample contains around 530,000 distinct CDR3 sequences, about 25% of which appear only once. Sample: PBMCs. The receptors were gathered from a human donor in good health (CMV status not recorded). Some clones in this sample may be carry-over from other donors' samples.

The J gene is TRBJ2-3, the V gene TRBV11-2, with D perhaps matching TRBD1 (5 bases). The CDR3 runs 16 residues. Germline lookup yields CDR1 SGHAT and CDR2 FQNNGV. The V gene lost 1 base and the J gene lost 5 bases, with 16 bases spanning the gap. The CDR3 DNA sequence: TGTGCCAGCAGCTTAGGGGTCAGGGCCAAGAAAGATACGCAGTATTTT. Residues: CASSLGVRAKKDTQYF.

The chain is built from TRBV6-2 or TRBV6-3 and TRBJ1-4; D unclear. The CDR3 sequence is 14 residues long. Trimming removed 6 bases at V and 8 bases at J, with 16 bases between. Germline V gene sequence: CDR1 MNHEY, CDR2 SVGEGT. This chain's CDR3 is CASRKSGIGEKLFF. The DNA for the CDR3 is TGTGCCAGCAGGAAGTCCGGGATTGGCGAAAAACTGTTTTTT.

This clonotype was recorded a few times. This chain's CDR3 is CASSYGTGYNEQFF. CDR3 DNA sequence: TGTGCCAGCAGTTATGGGACAGGCTACAATGAGCAGTTCTTC. V and J are TRBV28 and TRBJ2-1, with TRBD1 matching over 8 bases. CDR3 length equals 14 residues. The junction had 2 bases not matched to a gene; V was cut back by 4 bases and J by 3 bases. Germline V gene lookup returns CDR1 MDHEN and CDR2 SYDVKM.

A few counts support this clonotype. In nucleotides, the CDR3 is TGTGCCACGACGACCGGGACTAGCGGATACAATGAGCAGTTCTTC. Translating it yields CATTTGTSGYNEQFF. The chain recombines TRBV19 with TRBJ2-1; the match to TRBD2 covers 11 bases. The V gene end was trimmed by 10 bases and the J gene end by 4 bases; junction bases not matched to a gene: 9. CDR3 size: 15 residues. The germline V gene has CDR1 LNHDA and CDR2 SQIVND (reference sequence).

This clonotype has a count of ten or more. V is TRBV7-8 and J is TRBJ2-1, with D uncertain. The V and J ends lost 1 base and 5 bases respectively, with 6 bases between them. The CDR3 runs to 13 residues. Germline lookup yields CDR1 SGHVS and CDR2 FQNEAQ. The CDR3 is CASSLVQNNEQFF. The CDR3 DNA is TGTGCCAGCAGCTTAGTACAGAACAATGAGCAGTTCTTC.

V usage is TRBV27 and J usage is TRBJ2-7; TRBD2 is a possible D gene (5 bases). CDR1 and CDR2 (germline): MNHEY, SMNVEV (reference sequence). V lost 5 bases and J 4 bases, leaving 18 bases between the germline ends. CDR3 length: 15 amino acids. The CDR3 bases are TGTGCCAGCAGTCCCGACGGACGGACTCAATACGAGCAGTACTTC. Translated: CASSPDGRTQYEQYF.

This clonotype has only a few counts. The CDR3 DNA sequence: TGTGCCAGCAGCCCCCACAGGGAAGGTCAGCCCCAGCATTTT. Its translation is CASSPHREGQPQHF. The genes are TRBV7-2 and TRBJ1-5; a weak D match, TRBD1 (6 bases). The germline V and J ends were trimmed by 5 bases and 6 bases, with 14 bases remaining between them. CDR3 length equals 14 residues. The V gene's germline CDR1 is SGHTA and CDR2 FQGNSA.

There are a few counts of this clonotype. The chain recombines TRBV27 with TRBJ2-7; 11 bases map to TRBD2. The length of the CDR3 is 13 residues. Germline assignment: CDR1 MNHEY and CDR2 SMNVEV (reference sequence). The CDR3 coding sequence is TGTGCCAGCAGGACAGGGACTAGCGGAACTTTGTGCGTC. Protein product: CASRTGTSGTLCV.